The 19 T cell receptor beta chains reported below all come from one sample, sequenced in a study of regulatory T cells in long-lasting Graves disease. Construction of the TCR beta libraries employed iRepertoire HTBI primers in conjunction with Arm-PCR of CDR3 regions. MiXCR, run by TCRdb on the multiplex PCR reads, gives a single entry per CDR3 protein. The sample contains 400,000 to 500,000 distinct CDR3 sequences, over 20% of which appear only once. The time point: persistent/refractory GD, antithyroid drugs over 5 years with positive TRAb. Researchers made the TCR library from RNA that was extracted from PBMCs. Sequences were derived from peripheral blood mononuclear cells (PBMCs), sampled when the disease was refractory, from a patient treated with antithyroid drugs. The receptor source for this set is a female donor with Graves disease.

The V call is TRBV6-1, the J call TRBJ2-1; TRBD2 aligns across 7 bases. Germline CDR1 is MNHNS and CDR2 is SASEGT. The CDR3 length is 17 residues. With 0 bases clipped from V and 9 bases from J, the junction kept 14 bases outside the gene matches. DNA for the CDR3: TGTGCCAGCAGTGAAGCTTGGACTAGGACTAGGCCCTTTGAGCAGTTCTTC. This translates into CASSEAWTRTRPFEQFF.

This sequence joins TRBV14 and TRBJ2-7; TRBD2 is a possible D gene (5 bases). V was trimmed by 1 base and J by 6 bases, leaving 10 bases between them. The CDR3 runs 13 residues. Germline V CDR1 and CDR2: SGHDN, FVKESK. The CDR3 sequence: CASSQVLVSEQYF. In DNA form, the CDR3 reads TGTGCCAGCAGCCAAGTACTAGTCTCCGAGCAGTACTTC.

This clonotype came up many times. J is TRBJ2-4 and V is TRBV2; D gene ambiguous. Germline V lookup: CDR1 SNHLY, CDR2 FYNNEI. Trimming took off 2 bases at V and 1 base at J, with 12 bases between the two ends. CDR3 length equals 16 residues. This CDR3 reads CASSELLAFAKNIQYF. The CDR3 DNA reads TGTGCCAGCAGTGAACTACTGGCCTTCGCCAAAAACATTCAGTACTTC.

This clonotype was counted only a few times. The chain carries TRBV28 and TRBJ2-1, with D maybe TRBD2 (6 bases). The CDR3 length is 16 residues. Germline V CDR1 and CDR2: MDHEN, SYDVKM. Trimming removed 3 bases from V and 3 bases from J, with 15 bases in between. CDR3 amino acids: CASSLDREYFYNEQFF. Written as DNA, the CDR3 is TGTGCCAGCAGTTTGGATCGGGAGTATTTCTACAATGAGCAGTTCTTC.

At least ten counts were recorded for this clonotype. The rearrangement links TRBV5-1 to TRBJ2-4; no definite D call. Germline CDR1 and CDR2: SGHRS and YFSETQ. The CDR3 has 13 residues. With 0 bases removed from V and 8 bases from J, the gap between germline ends came to 9 bases. The CDR3 nucleotides read TGCGCCAGCAGCTTGGAAGGGTTCGACATTCAGTACTTC. Translating it yields CASSLEGFDIQYF.

This clonotype has just a few counts. The V and J genes are TRBV28 and TRBJ2-1, with D possibly being TRBD2 (6 bases). Germline CDR1 MDHEN, CDR2 SYDVKM. This CDR3 has 15 residues. V gave up 3 bases and J gave up 0 bases, with 9 bases separating them. Written as DNA, the CDR3 is TGTGCCAGCAGTTTCGGGAGTAGCTCCTACAATGAGCAGTTCTTC. Its protein is CASSFGSSSYNEQFF.

In its sample, this clonotype was seen a few times. This chain joins TRBV6-2 or TRBV6-3 and TRBJ1-1; tentative D call: TRBD1 (5 bases). Between the trimmed V and J ends, which lost 3 bases and 0 bases, there was a span of 11 bases. The CDR3 is 15 residues long. Germline assignment: CDR1 MNHEY and CDR2 SVGEGT. The DNA of the CDR3 is TGTGCCAGCAGTTATCAGGGTCCTATGAACACTGAAGCTTTCTTT. Its protein product is CASSYQGPMNTEAFF.

Ten or more counts support this clonotype. V and J are TRBV27 and TRBJ2-2; D is undetermined. V shed 7 bases and J shed 1 base, with 13 bases lying between them. The CDR3 has 15 amino acids. Germline V gene data show CDR1 as MNHEY and CDR2 as SMNVEV (reference sequence). The CDR3 loop reads CASNPHWMNTGELFF. The CDR3 DNA sequence: TGTGCCAGCAACCCCCACTGGATGAACACCGGGGAGCTGTTTTTT.

The chain couples TRBV7-3 to TRBJ2-2; unclear D gene. This CDR3 spans 14 amino acids. The germline V gene encodes CDR1 SGHTA and CDR2 FQGTGA. Trimming took off 5 bases at V and 6 bases at J, with 13 bases between the two ends. The CDR3 loop is CASSPPSAAGELFF. CDR3 DNA: TGTGCCAGCAGCCCTCCGAGTGCGGCCGGGGAGCTGTTTTTT.

DNA for the CDR3: TGTGCCAGTAGTATGGGGGACAAGGTTTATGAAAAACTGTTTTTT. It yields the protein CASSMGDKVYEKLFF. V gene TRBV19 combines with J gene TRBJ1-4, with D perhaps TRBD1 (6 bases). CDR3 length: 15 amino acids. Trimming removed 3 bases from V and 6 bases from J, with 14 bases in between. Germline loops: CDR1 LNHDA, CDR2 SQIVND (reference sequence).

In its sample, this clonotype was seen many times. This chain uses TRBV30 with TRBJ2-7; D gene unclear. V was shortened by 0 bases and J by 7 bases, with 7 bases between the two germline ends. There are 11 residues in the CDR3. Germline CDR1 reads GTSNPN; CDR2 reads SVGIG (reference sequence). DNA for the CDR3: TGTGCCTGGAGTGTACACGAGGAGCAGTACTTC. Amino acids: CAWSVHEEQYF.

This clonotype was seen at least ten times. The V and J genes are TRBV7-2 and TRBJ1-1; maybe TRBD1 (5 bases). The germline CDR1 and CDR2 sequences are SGHTA and FQGNSA. The CDR3 consists of 13 residues. The V gene lost 6 bases and the J gene lost 7 bases, with 15 bases spanning the gap. For the CDR3, the DNA is TGTGCCAGCAGTCAAATGGGGCAGATTGAAGCTTTCTTT. It encodes CASSQMGQIEAFF. The complete variable domain, with remaining parts taken from reference TRBV7-2 and TRBJ1-1, reads GAGVSQSPSNKVTEKGKDVELRCDPISGHTALYWYRQSLGQGLEFLIYFQGNSAPDKSGLPSDRFSAERTGGSVSTLTIQRTQQEDSAVYLCASSQMGQIEAFFGQGTRLTVV.

V usage is TRBV6-1 and J usage is TRBJ2-7; weak D call: TRBD1 (7 bases). The CDR3 sequence is 15 residues long. The V gene's germline CDR1 is MNHNS and CDR2 SASEGT. V was clipped by 6 bases and J by 3 bases, with 18 bases between them. The CDR3 DNA reads as TGTGCCAGCAGCCCAGGTGGAGGGGGCCGCTACGAGCAGTACTTC. Residues: CASSPGGGGRYEQYF.

This clonotype came up many times. The chain employs TRBV9 and TRBJ1-2, with D possibly being TRBD1 (5 bases). The CDR3 is made up of 16 amino acids. The V and J ends lost 4 bases and 1 base respectively, with 17 bases between them. Germline assignment: CDR1 SGDLS and CDR2 YYNGEE. CDR3 sequence reads: CASSRGGQLFNYGYTF. The CDR3 bases are TGTGCCAGCAGCAGAGGCGGACAACTTTTTAACTATGGCTACACCTTC.

Only one count was recorded for this clonotype. This chain links TRBV9 with TRBJ1-2; perhaps TRBD1 as D (5 bases). The germline gives CDR1 SGDLS, CDR2 YYNGEE. The CDR3 covers 15 residues. Trimming shortened V by 4 bases and J by 6 bases, and 19 bases separated the two germline ends. This CDR3 is CASSNGKQIGDGYTF. The CDR3 DNA reads as TGTGCCAGCAGCAACGGGAAACAGATAGGGGATGGCTACACCTTC.

In the case of this clonotype: It is likely a read error: a sequence one base away is far more abundant. No conserved phenylalanine or tryptophan is present at the end of the CDR3, so a read error is the likely explanation. The CDR3 spells CASSESGTGNPGELFS. CDR3 DNA: TGCGCCAGCAGTGAGTCTGGGACAGGGAATCCCGGGGAGCTGTTTTCT. This sequence joins TRBV6-9 and TRBJ2-2; 9 nucleotides line up with TRBD1. The CDR3 has 16 residues. Germline loops: CDR1 MNHGY, CDR2 SVAAGI.

The chain uses TRBV9 and TRBJ2-2; possibly TRBD2 for D (7 bases). V was clipped by 4 bases and J by 5 bases, with 12 bases between them. Germline CDR1 and CDR2: SGDLS and YYNGEE. The CDR3 is 14 amino acids. This CDR3 reads CASSPGGRTGELFF. The DNA of the CDR3 is TGTGCCAGCAGCCCGGGGGGCAGGACCGGGGAGCTGTTTTTT. The variable domain in full, completed from reference TRBV9 and TRBJ2-2, reads DSGVTQTPKHLITATGQRVTLRCSPRSGDLSVYWYQQSLDQGLQFLIQYYNGEERAKGNILERFSAQQFPDLHSELNLSSLELGDSALYFCASSPGGRTGELFFGEGSRLTVL.

This clonotype was seen at least ten times. The chain carries TRBV20-1 and TRBJ2-7; weak D call: TRBD2 (6 bases). The germline V gene has CDR1 DFQATT and CDR2 SNEGSKA (reference sequence). V lost 0 bases, J lost 6 bases, and 18 bases lay in between. This CDR3 region has 15 residues. This CDR3 is CSARDSLDYPGEQYF. As DNA, the CDR3 is TGCAGTGCTAGAGACTCCCTGGACTACCCCGGCGAGCAGTACTTC.

This clonotype was seen repeatedly, ten times or more. The gene calls are TRBV7-9 and TRBJ2-7, with D maybe TRBD1 (6 bases). Looked up from germline, CDR1 is SEHNR and CDR2 is FQNEAQ (reference sequence). The CDR3 extends over 14 amino acids. V lost 8 bases and J lost 2, with 16 bases in between. CDR3: CASRTGPPTYEQYF. The CDR3 coding sequence is TGTGCCAGCCGCACAGGGCCCCCAACCTACGAGCAGTACTTC. Based on the CDR3 plus reference TRBV7-9 and TRBJ2-7, the full variable domain is DTGVSQNPRHKITKRGQNVTFRCDPISEHNRLYWYRQTLGQGPEFLTYFQNEAQLEKSRLLSDRFSAERPKGSFSTLEIQRTEQGDSAMYLCASRTGPPTYEQYFGPGTRLTVT.